A single sample gave rise to the 7 T cell receptor beta chains below, sequenced in a study of blood T cell repertoires in COVID-19. The method was immunoSEQ multiplex PCR; TCRdb's version includes in-frame clones alone and lacks a portion of them. The sample carries some 230,000 clones, 70% to 85% recorded once. Sequenced input: PBMCs or T cells enriched from blood (not recorded which). The receptors stem from a man aged 40-55 years who had recovered from COVID-19.

This clone came up a few times. The genes are TRBV28 and TRBJ1-2, with a possible D match to TRBD1 (5 bases). V lost 7 bases to trimming and J lost 8 bases, with 23 bases between them. CDR3 length: 15 residues. Germline V gives CDR1 MDHEN, CDR2 SYDVKM. This chain's CDR3 is CASTSAGTPKGGYTF. The DNA of the CDR3 is TGTGCCAGCACCTCTGCGGGGACTCCAAAAGGGGGCTACACCTTC.

The chain carries TRBV5-6 and TRBJ1-2; D unclear. Looked up from germline, CDR1 is SGHDT and CDR2 is YYEEEE. The V end lost 6 bases, the J end lost 0 bases, and 15 bases lay between the germline ends. The CDR3 has 15 residues. The CDR3 protein is CASTLRSGANYGYTF. The CDR3 DNA reads as TGTGCCAGCACCCTCCGGTCCGGAGCTAACTATGGCTACACCTTC.

This chain connects TRBV6-1 to TRBJ1-5; D might be TRBD1 (5 bases). Trimming removed 2 bases from V and 5 bases from J, with 16 bases in between. Germline CDR1 is MNHNS and CDR2 is SASEGT. This CDR3 is built from 16 residues. CDR3 nucleotide sequence: TGTGCCAGCAGTGAATGGCCTGTGGGGGGGTATCAGCCCCAGCATTTT. This translates into CASSEWPVGGYQPQHF.

The count of this clone is one. The V call is TRBV5-1, the J call TRBJ2-1; 9 bases agree with TRBD2. The germline gives CDR1 SGHRS, CDR2 YFSETQ. The CDR3 extends over 16 amino acids. V lost 3 bases to trimming and J lost 8 bases; unmatched junction nucleotides: 12. The CDR3 spells CASSSRLAADGDEQFF. The CDR3 region has the DNA TGCGCCAGCAGCTCGCGACTAGCGGCAGATGGGGATGAGCAGTTCTTC. Full variable domain (outside the CDR3, taken from reference TRBV5-1 and TRBJ2-1): KAGVTQTPRYLIKTRGQQVTLSCSPISGHRSVSWYQQTPGQGLQFLFEYFSETQRNKGNFPGRFSGRQFSNSRSEMNVSTLELGDSALYLCASSSRLAADGDEQFFGPGTRLTVL.

The V gene is TRBV5-1, the J gene TRBJ2-2; TRBD2 is a possible D gene (6 bases). Trimming shortened V by 0 bases and J by 3 bases, and 18 bases separated the two germline ends. CDR3 length: 18 amino acids. Germline lookup yields CDR1 SGHRS and CDR2 YFSETQ. The CDR3 DNA reads as TGCGCCAGCAGCTTGGATGGGAGGTTGGGGGACTACACCGGGGAGCTGTTTTTT. Encoded protein: CASSLDGRLGDYTGELFF.

V is TRBV7-9 and J is TRBJ2-2, with D possibly being TRBD1 (5 bases). Germline lookup yields CDR1 SEHNR and CDR2 FQNEAQ (reference sequence). Trimming pared 3 bases from V and 5 bases from J, leaving 10 bases between. The CDR3 extends over 14 amino acids. CDR3 amino acids: CASSFSGHTGELFF. In DNA form, the CDR3 reads TGTGCCAGCAGCTTCTCCGGACATACCGGGGAGCTGTTTTTT.

This clone was recorded only once. The chain has TRBV20-1 and TRBJ1-1; a possible D gene is TRBD1 (5 bases). Looked up from germline, CDR1 is DFQATT and CDR2 is SNEGSKA (reference sequence). The germline V and J ends were trimmed by 3 bases and 1 base, with 12 bases remaining between them. CDR3 length: 14 residues. CDR3 bases: TGCAGTGCTAGTTTTACAGGTGGGAACACTGAAGCTTTCTTT. This gives the protein CSASFTGGNTEAFF.